This T cell receptor (beta chain) is drawn from a study of human T cells and chemical hapten exposure. In the study overall: Patients had diphenylcyclopropenone applied to the scalp weekly throughout the approximately 22-week study. A patient group, mainly female, showed alopecia areata, totalis or universalis. The study traced per-sample TCR yield variation mainly to small differences in pooled library volumes.

Sample time point: pre-sensitization, week 0. Treatment of the sample: therapeutic diphenylcyclopropenone sensitization with weekly scalp DPC. Concerning this clonotype itself: The antigen is not known. At one end, the junction sequence differs from germline, possibly due to a read error.

TCRdb reanalysed the RACE reads using MiXCR and keeps one entry per CDR3 protein. The sample gives over 300,000 distinct CDR3 sequences, less than 6.5% of which show up once; just over 2.5% is in the top ten. Overall study findings and caveats: TCRs at a frequency above 1 in 1000 stayed unchanged with DPC sensitization.

The germline gives CDR1 MDHEN, CDR2 SYDVKM. The CDR3 runs to 13 residues. Here the sequenced sample was whole blood, taken in connection with sensitization to the hapten diphenylcyclopropenone (DPC). This clonotype originated in a woman aged 45 to 65 with alopecia areata. Some clones in this sample may be carry-over from other donors' samples. The V and J genes are TRBV28 and TRBJ2-1; perhaps TRBD2 as D (6 bases). CDR3: CASSPGLSNERFF. The CDR3 region has the DNA TGTGCCAGCAGTCCGGGACTTAGCAATGAGCGGTTCTTC.